This entry is about one TCR beta chain. Its antigen is unknown. No much larger clonotype is one base removed from it; base qualities were not supplied. The entry originates in a study of T cell responses to AZD1222 COVID-19 vaccine (dated by TCRdb to about 2021). For the wider study: TCR sequencing covered over 230 trial participants: 200 to 220 given two doses of AZD1222 and 26 given two doses of MenACWY control vaccine. Trial participants were enrolled by age into subgroups of 18-55, 56-69 and 70-plus years, and about 150, 27 and 61 TCR-sequenced participants, respectively, were included in these subgroups.

Paper-wide results and their limitations: Spike-specific TCR breadth and depth rose significantly after two AZD1222 doses compared with day 0 and with MenACWY recipients. Conclusions about previously exposed vaccinees are limited, since just a handful of AZD1222 recipients were seropositive for SARS-CoV-2 at baseline. The vaccine-associated CD4 TCRs covered the entire spike protein, and the dominant responses fell in regions 160-218 and 743-854. In the small 56-69-year group, the increase in depth fell short of significance, most likely because of low power. Because no day 14 peak-response samples were available, the repertoires could be characterized only after the peak T cell response. Most participants were white British and females outnumbered males, and the authors suggested that clonal diversity may have been underestimated. Epitopes outside the regions mutated in the B.1.351 and B.1.1.7 variants were reportedly recognized by nearly half of the unique spike-specific TCRs.

Germline trimming: 4 bases from V, 9 bases from J; junction bases outside gene matches: 8. According to the germline V gene (reference sequence), CDR1 reads MNHEY and CDR2 reads SMNVEV. The CDR3 holds 13 amino acids from the cysteine to the phenylalanine. The DNA shown is the 39-base CDR3, in frame from base 1. According to the study, the label for this sample's time point signals: about 28 days (+/-7) after the second vaccine dose. Because spike-specific TCR depth and breadth did not differ between the two schedules, AZD1222 recipients who got a second dose at roughly 4 weeks were pooled with those who got a second dose at roughly 12 weeks. The vaccinee samples were drawn from two UK trials, COV001 and COV002, one of which was a single-blind randomized controlled phase 2/3 trial testing AZD1222 (ChAdOx1 nCoV-19) in healthy adults. For TCRbeta chain sequencing, PBMC samples were collected from trial participants at day 0 and at day 28 after the second dose.

The CDR3 regions of human TCRbeta chains were subjected to immunosequencing. The published analysis was carried out like this. TCRs in the repertoires were compared against a reference library of SARS-CoV-2-specific TCRs that had been generated with the MIRA antigen-specificity platform. Breadth meant the fraction of unique TCRs that were SARS-CoV-2-associated, whereas depth meant the fraction of total T cells that were SARS-CoV-2-associated. Using the MIRA data, each spike-specific TCR was assigned both to the spike region to which the TCR was reactive and to a CD4 or CD8 class. Log10-transformed breadth and depth values were compared by one-way ANOVA with Sidak's multiple comparisons tests. TCRdb stores this immuneACCESS table with in-frame sequences only. Part of the clones is absent; in the studies checked, under half of the shortfall reflects unresolved V genes, and no reason is known for the rest. V, J and clone size were drawn from that table, and D and trimming were deduced from the DNA. For this sample there are about 89,000 clones; about 86% appear just once. The top ten clonotypes cover less than 6.5% of the sample.

Sequencing was performed on peripheral blood, taken 28 days after the second AZD1222 dose. The chain joins TRBV27 to TRBJ1-1; 7 junctional bases match TRBD1. This clonotype was obtained from an adult who received the AZD1222 COVID-19 vaccine. The sequenced DNA is TGTGCCAGCAGTTATAGACCACAGGGGAAAGCTTTCTTT. It translates to CASSYRPQGKAFF.